This paragraph reports one TCR beta chain. This record belongs to a study of blood T cells in healthy people across ages. The donors, aged roughly 6 to 90, were healthy Caucasians from Russia. The CDR3 runs 15 residues. Germline V gene data show CDR1 as DFQATT and CDR2 as SNEGSKA (reference sequence). Between the trimmed V and J ends, which lost 6 bases and 2 bases, there was a span of 17 bases. With a J-beta primer mix and a sample-barcoded 5' primer, a second PCR ran roughly 6 to 11 cycles. One entry per CDR3 protein, called by TCRdb with MiXCR from the 5' RACE reads. The table lists roughly 680,000 distinct CDR3 sequences, around 48% of them singletons.

Specimen: blood. The rearrangement joins TRBV20-1 to TRBJ2-1; the D call may be TRBD1 or TRBD2 (5 bases each). This TCR derives from a woman in her sixties in good health. In DNA form, the CDR3 reads TGCAGTGCGGTCCAACTCGGGACCCCCTACAATGAGCAGTTCTTC. As protein: CSAVQLGTPYNEQFF.